This T cell receptor (beta chain) was recovered during a study of T cell responses to AZD1222 COVID-19 vaccine. Overall study results and limits: Seropositive at baseline were only 5 or 6 AZD1222 recipients. A rise in Spike-specific TCR breadth and depth followed two AZD1222 doses. Repertoires in all cases were sampled only once the peak T cell response had passed. Mostly white British, mostly female donors; authors suggested clonal diversity may be underestimated.

This CDR3 comprises 15 residues. Germline CDR1 reads LGHDT; CDR2 reads YNNKEL (reference sequence). V was pared by 4 bases and J by 0 bases, with 12 bases between. Repertoires were generated with immunoSEQ multiplex PCR, while TCRdb's copy carries only in-frame clones and drops some. In the table there are over 85,000 clones, 81% of which are singletons. Regarding this clone: Its cognate antigen is unknown.

The chain recombines TRBV3-1 (or the pseudogene TRBV3-2) with TRBJ1-2, with D perhaps matching TRBD1 (5 bases). The sequencing used peripheral blood, collected on day 0 of AZD1222 vaccination. The sequence derives from an adult in good health. This CDR3 reads CASSRSEGANYGYTF. For the CDR3, the DNA is TGTGCCAGCAGCCGTTCGGAAGGGGCTAACTATGGCTACACCTTC.